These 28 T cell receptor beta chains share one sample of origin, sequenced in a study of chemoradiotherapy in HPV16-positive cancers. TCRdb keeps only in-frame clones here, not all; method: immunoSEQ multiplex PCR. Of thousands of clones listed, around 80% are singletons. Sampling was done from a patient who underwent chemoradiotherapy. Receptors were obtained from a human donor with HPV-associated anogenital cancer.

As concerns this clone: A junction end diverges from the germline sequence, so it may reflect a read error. CDR3 amino acids: CTSSGGGNTGELFF. CDR3 bases: TGTACCAGCAGTGGAGGTGGGAACACCGGGGAGCTGTTTTTT. The chain employs TRBV2 and TRBJ2-2; possible D gene TRBD2, 5 bases. The CDR3 loop spans 14 amino acids. Germline V CDR1 and CDR2: SNHLY, FYNNEI.

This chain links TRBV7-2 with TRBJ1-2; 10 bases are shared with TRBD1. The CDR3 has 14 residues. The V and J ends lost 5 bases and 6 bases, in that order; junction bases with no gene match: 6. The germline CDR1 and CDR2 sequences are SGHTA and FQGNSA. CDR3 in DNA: TGTGCCAGCAGCCCCAAGACAGGGGGCGATGGCTACACCTTC. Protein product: CASSPKTGGDGYTF.

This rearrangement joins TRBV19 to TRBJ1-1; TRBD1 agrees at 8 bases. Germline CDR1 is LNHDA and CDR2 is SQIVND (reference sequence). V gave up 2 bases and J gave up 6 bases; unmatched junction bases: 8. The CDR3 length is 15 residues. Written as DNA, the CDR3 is TGTGCCAGTAGTATATGGCCAGGGGGCAGCGCTGAAGCTTTCTTT. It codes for CASSIWPGGSAEAFF.

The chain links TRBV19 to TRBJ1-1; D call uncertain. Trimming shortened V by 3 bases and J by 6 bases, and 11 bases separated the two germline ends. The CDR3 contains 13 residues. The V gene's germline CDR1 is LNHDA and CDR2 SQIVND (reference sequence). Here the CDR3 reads CASSIQGFAEAFF. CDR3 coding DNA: TGTGCCAGTAGTATTCAAGGTTTCGCTGAAGCTTTCTTT.

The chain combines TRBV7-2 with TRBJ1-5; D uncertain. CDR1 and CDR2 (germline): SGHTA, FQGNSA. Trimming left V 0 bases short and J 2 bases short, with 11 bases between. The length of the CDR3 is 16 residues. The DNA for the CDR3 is TGTGCCAGCAGCTTAGCGCTATTGAGGGGCAATCAGCCCCAGCATTTT. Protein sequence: CASSLALLRGNQPQHF.

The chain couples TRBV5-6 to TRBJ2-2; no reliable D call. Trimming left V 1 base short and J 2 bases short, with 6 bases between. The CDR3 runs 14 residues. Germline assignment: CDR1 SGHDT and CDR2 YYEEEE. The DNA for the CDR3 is TGTGCCAGCAGCTTGACTCCTAACACCGGGGAGCTGTTTTTT. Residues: CASSLTPNTGELFF.

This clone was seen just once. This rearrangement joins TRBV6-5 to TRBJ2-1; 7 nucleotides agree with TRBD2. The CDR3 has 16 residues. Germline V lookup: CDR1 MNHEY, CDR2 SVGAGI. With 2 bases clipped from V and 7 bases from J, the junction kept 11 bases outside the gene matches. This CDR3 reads CASSYVRRGGRNEQFF. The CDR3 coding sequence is TGTGCCAGCAGTTACGTTAGACGCGGGGGTCGTAATGAGCAGTTCTTC.

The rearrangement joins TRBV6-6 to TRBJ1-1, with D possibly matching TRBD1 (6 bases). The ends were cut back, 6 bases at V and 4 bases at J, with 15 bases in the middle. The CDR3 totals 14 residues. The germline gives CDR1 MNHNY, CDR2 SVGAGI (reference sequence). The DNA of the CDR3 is TGTGCCAGCAGCTTACAGGGAAGCGGCACTGAAGCTTTCTTT. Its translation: CASSLQGSGTEAFF.

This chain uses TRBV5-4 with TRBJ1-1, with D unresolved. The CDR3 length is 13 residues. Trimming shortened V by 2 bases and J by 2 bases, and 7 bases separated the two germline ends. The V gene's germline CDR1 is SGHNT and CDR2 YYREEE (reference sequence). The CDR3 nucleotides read TGTGCCAGCAGCTTTACTGATAACACTGAAGCTTTCTTT. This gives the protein CASSFTDNTEAFF.

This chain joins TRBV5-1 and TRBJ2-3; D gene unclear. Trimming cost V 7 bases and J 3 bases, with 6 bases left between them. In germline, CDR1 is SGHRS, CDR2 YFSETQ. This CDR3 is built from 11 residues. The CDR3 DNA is TGCGCCAGCCCACTTACAGATACGCAGTATTTT. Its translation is CASPLTDTQYF.

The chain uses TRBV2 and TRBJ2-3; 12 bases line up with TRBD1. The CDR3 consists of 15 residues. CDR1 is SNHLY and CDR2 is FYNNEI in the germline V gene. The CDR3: CATNRDRGLGDTQYF. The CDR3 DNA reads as TGTGCGACTAACCGGGACAGGGGGCTAGGAGATACGCAGTATTTT.

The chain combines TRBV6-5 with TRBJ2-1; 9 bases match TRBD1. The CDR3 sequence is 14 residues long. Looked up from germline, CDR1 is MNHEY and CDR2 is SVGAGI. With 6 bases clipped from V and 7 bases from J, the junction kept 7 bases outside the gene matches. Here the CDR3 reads CASRKDRGLNEQFF. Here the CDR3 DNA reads TGTGCCAGCAGGAAGGACAGGGGTTTAAATGAGCAGTTCTTC.

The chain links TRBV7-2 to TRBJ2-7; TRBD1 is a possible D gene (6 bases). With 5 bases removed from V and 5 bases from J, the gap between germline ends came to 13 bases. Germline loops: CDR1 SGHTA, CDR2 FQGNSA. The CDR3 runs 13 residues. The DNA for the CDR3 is TGTGCCAGCAGCGTCTTTCGACAGGACGAGCAGTACTTC. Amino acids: CASSVFRQDEQYF. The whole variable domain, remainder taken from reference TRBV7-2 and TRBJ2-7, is GAGVSQSPSNKVTEKGKDVELRCDPISGHTALYWYRQSLGQGLEFLIYFQGNSAPDKSGLPSDRFSAERTGGSVSTLTIQRTQQEDSAVYLCASSVFRQDEQYFGPGTRLTVT.

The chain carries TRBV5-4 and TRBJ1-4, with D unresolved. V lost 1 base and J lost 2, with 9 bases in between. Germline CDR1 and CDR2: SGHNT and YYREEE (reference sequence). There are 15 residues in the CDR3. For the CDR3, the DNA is TGTGCCAGCAGCTTGAGGACTGCTACTAATGAAAAACTGTTTTTT. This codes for CASSLRTATNEKLFF. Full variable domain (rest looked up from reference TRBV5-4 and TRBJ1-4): ETGVTQSPTHLIKTRGQQVTLRCSSQSGHNTVSWYQQALGQGPQFIFQYYREEENGRGNFPPRFSGLQFPNYSSELNVNALELDDSALYLCASSLRTATNEKLFFGSGTQLSVL.

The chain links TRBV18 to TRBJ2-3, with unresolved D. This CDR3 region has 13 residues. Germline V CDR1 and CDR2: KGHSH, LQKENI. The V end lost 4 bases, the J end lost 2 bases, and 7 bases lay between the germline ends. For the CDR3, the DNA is TGTGCCAGCTCACTACAGCACACAGATACGCAGTATTTT. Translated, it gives CASSLQHTDTQYF.

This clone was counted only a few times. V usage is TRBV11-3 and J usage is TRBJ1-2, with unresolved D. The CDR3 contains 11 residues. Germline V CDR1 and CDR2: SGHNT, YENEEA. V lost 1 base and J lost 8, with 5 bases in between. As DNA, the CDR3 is TGTGCCAGCAGCTTAGGGAGAGGCTACACCTTC. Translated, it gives CASSLGRGYTF.

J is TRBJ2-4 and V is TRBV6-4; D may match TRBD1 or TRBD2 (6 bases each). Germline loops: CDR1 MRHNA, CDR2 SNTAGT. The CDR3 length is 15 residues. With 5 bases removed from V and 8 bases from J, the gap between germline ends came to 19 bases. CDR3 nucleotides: TGTGCCAGCAGTTTATCCGGGGGCGAGGGGGACATTCAGTACTTC. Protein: CASSLSGGEGDIQYF.

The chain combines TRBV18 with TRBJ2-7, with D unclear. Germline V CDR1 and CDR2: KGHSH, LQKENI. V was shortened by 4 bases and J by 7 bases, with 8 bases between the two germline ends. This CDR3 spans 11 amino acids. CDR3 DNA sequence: TGTGCCAGCTCACGAGCGAGGGAGCAGTACTTC. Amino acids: CASSRAREQYF.

CDR3 sequence: CASKEGAGPWHF. CDR3 nucleotides: TGTGCCAGCAAGGAGGGTGCAGGACCATGGCATTTT. The V gene is TRBV6-1, the J gene TRBJ1-5; D not resolved. Deletions cut 7 bases from V and 15 bases from J, with 19 bases between. CDR1 and CDR2 (germline): MNHNS, SASEGT. This CDR3 comprises 12 residues.

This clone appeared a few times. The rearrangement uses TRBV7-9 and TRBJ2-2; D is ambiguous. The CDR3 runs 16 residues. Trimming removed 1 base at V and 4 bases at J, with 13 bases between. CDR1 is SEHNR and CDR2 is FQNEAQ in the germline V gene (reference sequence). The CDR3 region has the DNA TGTGCCAGCAGCTTAGGGGGTTATGGGCGCACCGGGGAGCTGTTTTTT. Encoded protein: CASSLGGYGRTGELFF.

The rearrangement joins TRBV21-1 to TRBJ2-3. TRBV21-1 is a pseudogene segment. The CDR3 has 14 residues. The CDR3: CASSRRSNTDTQYF. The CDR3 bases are TGTGCCAGCAGCAGGCGATCGAACACAGATACGCAGTATTTT.

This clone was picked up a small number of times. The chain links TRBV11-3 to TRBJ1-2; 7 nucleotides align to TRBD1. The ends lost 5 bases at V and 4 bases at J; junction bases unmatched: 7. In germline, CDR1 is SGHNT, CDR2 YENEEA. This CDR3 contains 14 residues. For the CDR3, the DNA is TGTGCCAGCAGCCGGGACAGCTTGAGCTATGGCTACACCTTC. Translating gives CASSRDSLSYGYTF.

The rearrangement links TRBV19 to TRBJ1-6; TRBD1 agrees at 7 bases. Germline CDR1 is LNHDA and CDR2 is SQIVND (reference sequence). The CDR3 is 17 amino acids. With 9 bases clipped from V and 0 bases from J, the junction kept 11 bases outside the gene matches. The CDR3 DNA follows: TGTGCCAGCACACCGGACAGGAGAAGCTCCTATAATTCACCCCTCCACTTT. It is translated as CASTPDRRSSYNSPLHF.

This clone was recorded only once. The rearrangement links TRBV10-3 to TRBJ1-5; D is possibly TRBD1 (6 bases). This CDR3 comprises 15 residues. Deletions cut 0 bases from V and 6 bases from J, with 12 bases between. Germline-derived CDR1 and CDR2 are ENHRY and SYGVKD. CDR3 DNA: TGTGCCATCAGTGAGTCAGGGGGGGCTGGTCAGCCCCAGCATTTT. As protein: CAISESGGAGQPQHF.

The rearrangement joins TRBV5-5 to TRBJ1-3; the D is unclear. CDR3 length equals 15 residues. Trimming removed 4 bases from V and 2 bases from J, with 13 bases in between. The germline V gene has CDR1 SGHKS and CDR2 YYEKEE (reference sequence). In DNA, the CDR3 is TGTGCCAGCAGCCAACGGGGAGTAGCTGGAAACACCATATATTTT. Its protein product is CASSQRGVAGNTIYF.

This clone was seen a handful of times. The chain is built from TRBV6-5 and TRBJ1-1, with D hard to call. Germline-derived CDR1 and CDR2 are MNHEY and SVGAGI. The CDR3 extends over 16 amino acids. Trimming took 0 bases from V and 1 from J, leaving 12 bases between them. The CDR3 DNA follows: TGTGCCAGCAGTTACTCGAAGGGTGGAGGGAACACTGAAGCTTTCTTT. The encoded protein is CASSYSKGGGNTEAFF.

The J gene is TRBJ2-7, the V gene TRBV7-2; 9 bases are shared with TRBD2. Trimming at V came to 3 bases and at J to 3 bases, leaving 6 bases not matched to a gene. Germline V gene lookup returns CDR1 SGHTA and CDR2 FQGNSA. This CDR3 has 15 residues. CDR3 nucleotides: TGTGCCAGCAGCTTCCGTAGCGGGGGACTCTACGAGCAGTACTTC. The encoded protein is CASSFRSGGLYEQYF.

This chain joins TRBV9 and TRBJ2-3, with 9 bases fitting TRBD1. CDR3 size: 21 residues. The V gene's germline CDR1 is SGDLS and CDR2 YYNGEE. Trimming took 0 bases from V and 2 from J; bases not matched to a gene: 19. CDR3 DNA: TGTGCCAGCAGCGTAGTCCCGACAGGGGGTACAGTCAGCCCATCCACAGATACGCAGTATTTT. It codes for CASSVVPTGGTVSPSTDTQYF.